These T cell receptor beta chains were read from a single sample in a study of blood T cell repertoires in COVID-19. Sequencing used immunoSEQ multiplex PCR; TCRdb keeps in-frame clones, though not all of them. This sample carries 100,000 to 120,000 clones, approximately 81% of them seen once, and the ten largest clones take about 13%. What was sequenced was peripheral blood. These TCRs come from a human donor in a cohort sampled during active COVID-19. Each CDR3 is given with its conserved first and last residue. Fields, in order: V gene, clone size, D gene, J gene, CDR3 protein, CDR3 DNA. A D gene is named only where the DNA matches it firmly. Clone size, where shown, is once, few, many, or a class for clones that have expanded.

v_call: TRBV10-2
clone_size: NA
d_call: TRBD1
j_call: TRBJ1-1
cdr3_aa: CASRGGTGGFGGEAFF
cdr3_nt: TGCGCCAGCAGGGGGGGGACAGGGGGCTTCGGTGGTGAAGCTTTCTTT

v_call: TRBV11-2
clone_size: NA
d_call: TRBD1
j_call: TRBJ2-7
cdr3_aa: CASSTGTGAYEQYF
cdr3_nt: TGTGCCAGCAGCACCGGGACAGGGGCCTACGAGCAGTACTTC

v_call: TRBV3-1/TRBV3-2
clone_size: NA
d_call: NA
j_call: TRBJ2-7
cdr3_aa: CASSHGQGYWYEQYF
cdr3_nt: TGTGCCAGCAGCCATGGGCAGGGGTATTGGTACGAGCAGTACTTC

v_call: TRBV18
clone_size: NA
d_call: NA
j_call: TRBJ1-6
cdr3_aa: CASSPRGRSDSPLHF
cdr3_nt: TGTGCCAGCTCACCACGTGGGAGAAGTGATTCACCCCTCCACTTT

v_call: TRBV4-1
clone_size: NA
d_call: NA
j_call: TRBJ1-5
cdr3_aa: CASSQDLGGNQPQHF
cdr3_nt: TGCGCCAGCAGCCAAGATCTGGGGGGTAATCAGCCCCAGCATTTT

v_call: TRBV6-1
clone_size: NA
d_call: NA
j_call: TRBJ1-2
cdr3_aa: CASSGFGGQGSYGYTF
cdr3_nt: TGTGCCAGCAGTGGGTTTGGTGGGCAGGGGAGCTATGGCTACACCTTC

v_call: TRBV19
clone_size: NA
d_call: NA
j_call: TRBJ2-1
cdr3_aa: CASSNPSLGGQSGGPDYNEQFF
cdr3_nt: TGTGCCAGTAGTAACCCATCCTTGGGGGGGCAATCGGGCGGTCCAGACTACAATGAGCAGTTCTTC

v_call: TRBV5-1
clone_size: NA
d_call: TRBD2
j_call: TRBJ2-3
cdr3_aa: CASSLALAGAGDTQYF
cdr3_nt: TGCGCCAGCAGCTTAGCACTAGCGGGGGCTGGGGATACGCAGTATTTT

v_call: TRBV7-2
clone_size: NA
d_call: NA
j_call: TRBJ1-2
cdr3_aa: CASSPGGSRYYGYTF
cdr3_nt: TGTGCCAGCAGCCCCGGGGGGAGCAGGTACTATGGCTACACCTTC

v_call: TRBV6-1
clone_size: NA
d_call: NA
j_call: TRBJ1-3
cdr3_aa: CASSERGNSGNTIYF
cdr3_nt: TGTGCCAGCAGTGAAAGGGGTAACTCTGGAAACACCATATATTTT

v_call: TRBV21-1
clone_size: NA
d_call: NA
j_call: TRBJ2-7
cdr3_aa: CASRPGDRDRAYEQYF
cdr3_nt: TGTGCCAGCAGGCCGGGAGACAGGGATCGGGCGTACGAGCAGTACTTC

v_call: TRBV19
clone_size: NA
d_call: NA
j_call: TRBJ1-5
cdr3_aa: CASSISSNQPQHF
cdr3_nt: TGTGCCAGTAGTATTAGTAGCAATCAGCCCCAGCATTTT

v_call: TRBV12-3/TRBV12-4
clone_size: NA
d_call: TRBD2
j_call: TRBJ2-5
cdr3_aa: CASSFRLAETQYF
cdr3_nt: TGTGCCAGCAGTTTTAGACTAGCCGAGACCCAGTACTTC

v_call: TRBV19
clone_size: few
d_call: TRBD2
j_call: TRBJ2-3
cdr3_aa: CASSMGQGGSTDTQYF
cdr3_nt: TGTGCCAGTAGTATGGGGCAGGGAGGGAGCACAGATACGCAGTATTTT

v_call: TRBV12-3/TRBV12-4
clone_size: NA
d_call: NA
j_call: TRBJ1-2
cdr3_aa: CASSPETYGYTF
cdr3_nt: TGTGCCAGCAGTCCAGAAACCTATGGCTACACCTTC

v_call: TRBV6-5
clone_size: once
d_call: NA
j_call: TRBJ1-1
cdr3_aa: CASSYSFDEAGGEAFF
cdr3_nt: TGTGCCAGCAGTTACAGTTTTGACGAGGCAGGAGGCGAAGCTTTCTTT

v_call: TRBV2
clone_size: NA
d_call: NA
j_call: TRBJ1-4
cdr3_aa: CATTSLFNEKLFF
cdr3_nt: TGTGCCACGACATCATTATTCAATGAAAAACTGTTTTTT

v_call: TRBV28
clone_size: many
d_call: TRBD1
j_call: TRBJ2-7
cdr3_aa: CASSLRGLYEQYF
cdr3_nt: TGTGCCAGCAGTTTGAGGGGGCTCTACGAGCAGTACTTC

v_call: TRBV6-5
clone_size: NA
d_call: NA
j_call: TRBJ1-1
cdr3_aa: CASSRGRGSEAFF
cdr3_nt: TGTGCCAGCAGTAGGGGGAGGGGGAGTGAAGCTTTCTTT

v_call: TRBV6-2/TRBV6-3
clone_size: once
d_call: TRBD2
j_call: TRBJ2-3
cdr3_aa: CASSSRTSGGASRTDTQYF
cdr3_nt: TGTGCCAGCAGTTCCCGGACTAGCGGGGGGGCCTCTCGCACAGATACGCAGTATTTT

v_call: TRBV7-2
clone_size: once
d_call: NA
j_call: TRBJ2-3
cdr3_aa: CASSRIGGLEDTQYF
cdr3_nt: TGTGCCAGCAGCCGGATAGGAGGGTTGGAGGATACGCAGTATTTT

v_call: TRBV19
clone_size: NA
d_call: TRBD1
j_call: TRBJ1-2
cdr3_aa: CASSKTGTGGYGYTF
cdr3_nt: TGTGCCAGTAGTAAAACCGGGACAGGGGGCTATGGCTACACCTTC

v_call: TRBV9
clone_size: NA
d_call: TRBD2
j_call: TRBJ2-1
cdr3_aa: CASSAFLGTSGASSYNEQFF
cdr3_nt: TGTGCCAGCAGCGCCTTCCTCGGGACTAGCGGGGCCAGCTCCTACAATGAGCAGTTCTTC

v_call: TRBV12-5
clone_size: NA
d_call: TRBD1
j_call: TRBJ2-3
cdr3_aa: CASGLGTGGKDTQYF
cdr3_nt: TGTGCTAGTGGTTTGGGGACAGGGGGTAAAGATACGCAGTATTTT

v_call: TRBV7-8
clone_size: NA
d_call: NA
j_call: TRBJ2-5
cdr3_aa: CASSLYLDRQETQYF
cdr3_nt: TGTGCCAGCAGCCTATACTTAGACAGACAAGAGACCCAGTACTTC

v_call: TRBV7-9
clone_size: once
d_call: TRBD2
j_call: TRBJ2-1
cdr3_aa: CASSFLSGGAFEQFF
cdr3_nt: TGTGCCAGCAGCTTTTTAAGCGGGGGGGCCTTTGAGCAGTTCTTC

v_call: TRBV2
clone_size: NA
d_call: NA
j_call: TRBJ1-3
cdr3_aa: CASRRGRSSGNTIYF
cdr3_nt: TGTGCCAGCAGGAGAGGGAGGAGCTCTGGAAACACCATATATTTT

v_call: TRBV7-2
clone_size: NA
d_call: TRBD1
j_call: TRBJ1-4
cdr3_aa: CASSLVADRGYEKLFF
cdr3_nt: TGTGCCAGCAGCTTAGTTGCCGACAGGGGTTATGAAAAACTGTTTTTT

v_call: TRBV28
clone_size: NA
d_call: NA
j_call: TRBJ1-6
cdr3_aa: CASQEEENSPLHF
cdr3_nt: TGTGCCAGTCAAGAGGAGGAAAATTCACCCCTCCACTTT